A selection of T cell receptor beta chains follows, all from one sample in a study of OX40 agonist ivuxolimab in advanced cancers. Sequencing used immunoSEQ multiplex PCR; TCRdb keeps in-frame clones, though not all of them. The table includes over 85,000 clones, more than 85% detected once. The starting material was CD4+ or CD8+ T cells sorted from blood, obtained in a trial of the OX40 agonist ivuxolimab. The receptors originated from an adult with an advanced solid tumor such as melanoma, head and neck, liver or kidney cancer. Each CDR3 is given with its conserved first and last residue. The order of the fields is clone size, D gene, V gene, J gene, CDR3 protein, CDR3 DNA. A D gene is named only where the DNA matches it firmly. For some rows the clone size is stated as once, few or many, or as a class when expanded; others skip it.

>few|TRBD2|TRBV5-4|TRBJ2-1
CASSKASGRGLVEQFF
TGTGCCAGCAGCAAAGCTAGCGGGAGGGGTTTGGTTGAGCAGTTCTTC
>-|TRBD1|TRBV11-2|TRBJ2-1
CASSPRDRGVNEQFF
TGTGCCAGCAGCCCTCGGGACAGGGGTGTCAATGAGCAGTTCTTC
>-|-|TRBV14|TRBJ2-1
CASSQDINTEQFF
TGTGCCAGCAGCCAAGATATTAATACTGAGCAGTTCTTC
>-|TRBD1|TRBV5-8|TRBJ1-2
CASTLLGTGSGYTF
TGTGCCAGCACCCTGCTAGGGACAGGGAGCGGCTACACCTTC
>-|-|TRBV20-1|TRBJ2-3
CSAEGTDTQYF
TGCAGTGCTGAGGGCACAGATACGCAGTATTTT
>-|-|TRBV28|TRBJ2-1
CASSLFGGNNEQFF
TGTGCCAGCAGTTTATTCGGCGGAAACAATGAGCAGTTCTTC
>-|-|TRBV6-1|TRBJ1-5
CASSEGAGNQPQHF
TGTGCCAGCAGTGAAGGAGCAGGGAATCAGCCCCAGCATTTT
>-|-|TRBV30|TRBJ1-5
CAWSVGYQPQHF
TGTGCCTGGAGTGTAGGGTACCAGCCCCAGCATTTT
>-|-|TRBV2|TRBJ1-2
CASKRGDGGYTF
TGTGCCAGCAAGCGAGGGGACGGTGGCTACACCTTC
>once|TRBD2|TRBV7-2|TRBJ2-1
CASSLGAGGYNEQFF
TGTGCCAGCAGCTTAGGAGCGGGGGGCTACAATGAGCAGTTCTTC
>-|TRBD1|TRBV5-4|TRBJ1-4
CASSLRAGGRANEKLFF
TGTGCCAGCAGCTTGAGAGCAGGGGGAAGGGCTAATGAAAAACTGTTTTTT
>-|TRBD2|TRBV7-6|TRBJ2-1
CASSPGLAGVGEQFF
TGTGCCAGCAGCCCGGGACTAGCGGGAGTAGGTGAGCAGTTCTTC
>-|-|TRBV30|TRBJ1-1
CAWRRQMNTEAFF
TGTGCCTGGAGACGCCAGATGAACACTGAAGCTTTCTTT
>-|-|TRBV30|TRBJ1-3
CACRGTPGNTIYF
TGTGCCTGTCGCGGGACACCTGGAAACACCATATATTTT
>once|-|TRBV18|TRBJ1-2
CASSLGGFGPNYGYTF
TGTGCCAGCTCACTCGGGGGGTTTGGGCCCAACTATGGCTACACCTTC
>-|TRBD2|TRBV30|TRBJ2-3
CAWRRAGEGSDTQYF
TGTGCCTGGAGGCGGGCGGGAGAGGGCTCAGATACGCAGTATTTT
>-|TRBD1|TRBV6-6|TRBJ2-2
CASGTGSGELFF
TGTGCCAGCGGGACAGGGAGCGGGGAGCTGTTTTTT
>-|TRBD1|TRBV7-3|TRBJ1-2
CASSLFGPGGDYGYTF
TGTGCCAGCAGCTTATTCGGCCCAGGGGGCGACTATGGCTACACCTTC
>-|-|TRBV6-1|TRBJ1-5
CASKEGPSNQPQHF
TGTGCCAGCAAGGAGGGGCCGAGCAATCAGCCCCAGCATTTT
>-|-|TRBV29-1|TRBJ1-5
CSVGGQGHQPQHF
TGCAGCGTTGGGGGCCAGGGTCATCAGCCCCAGCATTTT
>-|-|TRBV5-4|TRBJ2-2
CASSLPGGNTGELFF
TGTGCCAGCAGCTTGCCCGGGGGGAACACCGGGGAGCTGTTTTTT
>-|-|TRBV11-3|TRBJ2-7
CASSRAGGVYEQYF
TGTGCCAGCAGCCGTGCTGGAGGGGTCTACGAGCAGTACTTC
>-|TRBD1|TRBV15|TRBJ1-4
CATSRGAGTGDKLFF
TGTGCCACCAGCAGGGGCGCCGGGACAGGGGACAAACTGTTTTTT
>-|-|TRBV11-3|TRBJ2-4
CASSLGGTGIQYF
TGTGCCAGCAGCCTAGGGGGTACGGGCATTCAGTACTTC
>-|-|TRBV27|TRBJ1-6
CASRTGSSYNSPLHF
TGTGCCAGCAGAACAGGGAGCTCCTATAATTCACCCCTCCACTTT
>-|-|TRBV6-5|TRBJ2-2
CASSYSRVSRTGELFF
TGTGCCAGCAGTTACTCGAGGGTATCACGAACCGGGGAGCTGTTTTTT
>-|-|TRBV30|TRBJ2-6
CAWKLSGANVLTF
TGTGCCTGGAAACTCTCTGGGGCCAACGTCCTGACTTTC
>once|-|TRBV5-1|TRBJ1-3
CASSLVGPLTSGNTIYF
TGCGCCAGCAGCTTGGTGGGTCCACTGACGTCTGGAAACACCATATATTTT
>-|-|TRBV6-1|TRBJ1-3
CASSERDGADTIYF
TGTGCCAGCAGTGAACGGGACGGAGCGGACACCATATATTTT
>-|-|TRBV19|TRBJ1-3
CASSGARSSGNTIYF
TGTGCCAGTAGTGGGGCCAGGAGCTCTGGAAACACCATATATTTT
>-|-|TRBV18|TRBJ1-5
CASSPPGMGSNQPQHF
TGTGCCAGCTCACCCCCAGGGATGGGGAGCAATCAGCCCCAGCATTTT
>-|-|TRBV28|TRBJ2-5
CASSSKLVTETQYF
TGTGCCAGCAGTTCCAAACTAGTAACAGAGACCCAGTACTTC
>-|-|TRBV27|TRBJ2-3
CASSLTLYPADTQYF
TGTGCCAGCAGTCTCACTCTATATCCCGCAGATACGCAGTATTTT
>-|TRBD1|TRBV6-1|TRBJ1-5
CASSEAGGFGQPQHF
TGTGCCAGCAGTGAGGCAGGGGGATTCGGTCAGCCCCAGCATTTT
>-|-|TRBV18|TRBJ2-5
CASSPSVKATQYF
TGTGCCAGCTCACCCTCTGTTAAAGCGACCCAGTACTTC